Here is one TCR beta chain with its context. Its antigen is unidentified. Germline CDR1 and CDR2: WSHSY and SAAADI. Deletions cut 1 base from V and 2 bases from J, with 8 bases between. The CDR3 length is 14 residues. The data were taken from a study of cytomegalovirus exposure and HLA in healthy donors. Study-level results: For cytomegalovirus status, the classifier reportedly gave diagnoses with high specificity and sensitivity.

Vbeta (60) and Jbeta (13) primers were used in the PCR. Sequencing was performed with immunoSEQ multiplex PCR; in TCRdb, only in-frame clones are kept and a portion is missing. The table lists around 130,000 clones, around four fifths of them singletons. The source is a woman aged 40-49 years in good health and CMV-seropositive. This rearrangement joins TRBV10-2 to TRBJ1-2, with a possible D match to TRBD1 (5 bases). Material for sequencing was PBMCs. CDR3 coding DNA: TGCGCCAGCAGTGAGTGGCAGGGCAACTATGGCTACACCTTC. This gives the protein CASSEWQGNYGYTF.